This T cell receptor (beta chain) was profiled in a study of blood T cell repertoires in COVID-19. As for the study in general: Samples taken during acute and convalescent COVID-19 were collected in the United States, Italy and Spain. The cDNA or gDNA used as material had been derived from T cells, B-cell-depleted T cells, or PBMCs.

Germline lookup yields CDR1 MNHEY and CDR2 SVGEGT. The V gene end was trimmed by 6 bases and the J gene end by 3 bases; junction bases not matched to a gene: 8. The CDR3 runs 15 residues. Per the study methods: Counts of nucleated cells, estimated from reference gene primer amplification, were obtained. The protocol was immunoSEQ multiplex PCR, while the TCRdb copy is restricted to in-frame clones and leaves out a portion. That table supplies the V and J calls and clone size; D and trimming were determined from the DNA. Seen here are approximately 90,000 clones, approximately 85% observed once, and the top ten hold 9.5% to 15%.

The sequenced material came from peripheral blood. This receptor was obtained from a human donor in a cohort sampled during active COVID-19. V and J are TRBV6-2 or TRBV6-3 and TRBJ2-5; TRBD2 matches 9 bases. The CDR3 region has the DNA TGTGCCAGCAGCTGGAATAGCGGGGGAGAAGAGACCCAGTACTTC. This codes for CASSWNSGGEETQYF.